This T cell receptor (beta chain) was sequenced for a study of blood T cell repertoires in COVID-19. In the original workflow: Amplification from reference gene primers served as the basis for estimated nucleated cell counts. TCRdb's table, derived via immunoSEQ multiplex PCR, lists solely in-frame clones and lacks some. Clone size and the V and J calls come from that table; the DNA yielded D and trimming. The data hold tens of thousands of clones, with about 79% observed a single time. There are 21 residues in the CDR3. V lost 6 bases, J lost 1 base, and 31 bases lay in between. Per the germline V gene, CDR1 is KGHSH and CDR2 is LQKENI.

The clonotype comes from a man aged 60-69 years with acute or convalescent COVID-19. The chain recombines TRBV18 with TRBJ2-4; possible D gene TRBD1, 6 bases. The material sequenced was peripheral blood. CDR3 protein: CASSLNRQVKNSSWAKNIQYF. DNA of the CDR3: TGTGCCAGCTCCCTCAACAGACAGGTGAAAAACTCCTCTTGGGCCAAAAACATTCAGTACTTC.